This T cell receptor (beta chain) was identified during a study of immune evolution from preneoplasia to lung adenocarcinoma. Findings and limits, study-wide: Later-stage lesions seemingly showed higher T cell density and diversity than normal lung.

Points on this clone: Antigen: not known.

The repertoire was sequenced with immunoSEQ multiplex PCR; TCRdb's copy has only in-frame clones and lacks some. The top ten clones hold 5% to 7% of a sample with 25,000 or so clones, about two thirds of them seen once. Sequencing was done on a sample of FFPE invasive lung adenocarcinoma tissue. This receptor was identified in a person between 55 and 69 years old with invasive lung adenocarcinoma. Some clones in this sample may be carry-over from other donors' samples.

This CDR3 is CASSRSGNTEAFF. For the CDR3, the DNA is TGTGCCAGCAGCAGATCCGGGAACACTGAAGCTTTCTTT. The chain has TRBV7-2 and TRBJ1-1; D ambiguous. CDR3 size: 13 residues. V lost 5 bases, J lost 1 base, and 8 bases lay in between. Looked up from germline, CDR1 is SGHTA and CDR2 is FQGNSA. Full variable domain (missing parts from reference TRBV7-2 and TRBJ1-1): GAGVSQSPSNKVTEKGKDVELRCDPISGHTALYWYRQSLGQGLEFLIYFQGNSAPDKSGLPSDRFSAERTGGSVSTLTIQRTQQEDSAVYLCASSRSGNTEAFFGQGTRLTVV.